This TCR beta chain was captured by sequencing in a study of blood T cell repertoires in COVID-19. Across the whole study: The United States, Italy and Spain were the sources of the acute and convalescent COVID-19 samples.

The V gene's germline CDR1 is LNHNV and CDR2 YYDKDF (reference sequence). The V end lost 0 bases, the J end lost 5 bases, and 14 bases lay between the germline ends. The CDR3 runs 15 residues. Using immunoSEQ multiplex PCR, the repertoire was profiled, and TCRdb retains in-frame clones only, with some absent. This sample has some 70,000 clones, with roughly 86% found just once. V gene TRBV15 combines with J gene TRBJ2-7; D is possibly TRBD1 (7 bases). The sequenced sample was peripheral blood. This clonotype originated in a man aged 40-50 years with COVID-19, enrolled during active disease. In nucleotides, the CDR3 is TGTGCCACCAGCAGAGATCAGGGGGGCCTAGACGAGCAGTACTTC. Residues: CATSRDQGGLDEQYF. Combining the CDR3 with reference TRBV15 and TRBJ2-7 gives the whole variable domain DAMVIQNPRYQVTQFGKPVTLSCSQTLNHNVMYWYQQKSSQAPKLLFHYYDKDFNNEADTPDNFQSRRPNTSFCFLDIRSPGLGDTAMYLCATSRDQGGLDEQYFGPGTRLTVT.